A selection of T cell receptor beta chains follows, all from one sample in a study of T-cell memory formation after mild COVID-19. Using its own MiXCR run on the 5' RACE reads, TCRdb lists one record per CDR3 protein. The sample holds 400,000 to 500,000 distinct CDR3 sequences, roughly 20% seen once. Sequenced: PBMCs or a T cell subset sorted from them (not recorded which). These receptors all come from an adult woman who had mild COVID-19 (a few samples of this study predate the infection). Cell type and time point are not known. The CDR3 runs from the conserved cysteine through the conserved F or W. Fields, in order: clone size, D gene, J gene, V gene, CDR3 DNA, CDR3 protein. The D gene is left open where the match is weak. Clone size is shown for a subset of rows, as once, few, many or a class of expanded clone.

NA | TRBD2 | TRBJ2-3 | TRBV20-1 | TGCAGTGCTAGACTAGCGGGAGTTGACGGTACGCAGTATTTT | CSARLAGVDGTQYF
NA | NA | TRBJ2-5 | TRBV7-2 | TGTGCCAGCAGCTTAACTCTGGAGACCCAGTACTTC | CASSLTLETQYF
NA | NA | TRBJ1-1 | TRBV20-1 | TGCAGTGCTAGAGGTCCGGAAAGGGGCACTGAAGCTTTCTTT | CSARGPERGTEAFF
few | NA | TRBJ2-3 | TRBV15 | TGTGCCACCAGCAGGGGACCCCCGGGCCGAGATACGCAGTATTTT | CATSRGPPGRDTQYF
once | NA | TRBJ1-1 | TRBV19 | TGTGCCAGTAGTATTGGACCGCCGGTTGATGAAGCTTTCTTT | CASSIGPPVDEAFF
few | NA | TRBJ1-1 | TRBV7-8 | TGTGCCAGCAGCCCCTCGGGAGGGTGGGGGAACACTGAAGCTTTCTTT | CASSPSGGWGNTEAFF
few | NA | TRBJ2-1 | TRBV12-3/TRBV12-4 | TGTGCCAGCGCCTACGGGAATGAGCAGTTCTTC | CASAYGNEQFF
many | NA | TRBJ2-5 | TRBV5-1 | TGCGCCAGCAGCCCCCCCCGCGCGGGGTTTAGCCAAGAGACCCAGTACTTC | CASSPPRAGFSQETQYF
many | TRBD1 | TRBJ1-2 | TRBV20-1 | TGCAGTGCCGCCAAACTGACCGCAGGGGGTGGCTACACCTTC | CSAAKLTAGGGYTF
NA | NA | TRBJ1-2 | TRBV29-1 | TGCAGCGTCGACTCTTCGGGGTTCTATGGCTACACCTTC | CSVDSSGFYGYTF
NA | TRBD2 | TRBJ2-5 | TRBV5-1 | TGCGCCAGCAGCTATACAGGCGGGAGAGAGACCCAGTACTTC | CASSYTGGRETQYF
NA | NA | TRBJ2-7 | TRBV3-1 | TGTGCCAGCAGCCATTCCGTCGGGCGGGACAGAGCCTACGAGCAGTACTTC | CASSHSVGRDRAYEQYF
NA | NA | TRBJ2-3 | TRBV25-1 | TGTGCCAGCAGTCAACGGGGGACTAGCACAGATACGCAGTATTTT | CASSQRGTSTDTQYF
few | NA | TRBJ2-5 | TRBV7-3 | TGTGCCAGCAGCTTAGATTTCGGGACCCAGTACTTC | CASSLDFGTQYF
NA | NA | TRBJ2-7 | TRBV7-9 | TGTGCCAGCAGCTTAGCCACAACCTCCTACGAGCAGTACTTC | CASSLATTSYEQYF
few | NA | TRBJ2-1 | TRBV15 | TGTGCCACCGGCCTTAGAGCCTACAATGAGCAGTTCTTC | CATGLRAYNEQFF
few | TRBD2 | TRBJ2-5 | TRBV4-2 | TGTGCCAGCAGCCAAGATTTTGCTAGCGGGATAGAGACCCAGTACTTC | CASSQDFASGIETQYF